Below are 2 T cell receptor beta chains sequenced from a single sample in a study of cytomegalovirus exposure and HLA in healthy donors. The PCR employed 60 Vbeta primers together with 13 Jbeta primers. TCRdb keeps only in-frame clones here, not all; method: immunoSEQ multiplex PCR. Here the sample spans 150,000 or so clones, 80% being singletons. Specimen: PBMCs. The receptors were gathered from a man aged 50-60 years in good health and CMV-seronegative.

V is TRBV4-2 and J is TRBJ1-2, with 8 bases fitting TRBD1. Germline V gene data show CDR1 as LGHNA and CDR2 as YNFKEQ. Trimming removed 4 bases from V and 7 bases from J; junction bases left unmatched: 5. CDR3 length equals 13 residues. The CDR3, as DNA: TGTGCCAGCAGCCCACGGACAGGGATTGGCTACACCTTC. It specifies CASSPRTGIGYTF.

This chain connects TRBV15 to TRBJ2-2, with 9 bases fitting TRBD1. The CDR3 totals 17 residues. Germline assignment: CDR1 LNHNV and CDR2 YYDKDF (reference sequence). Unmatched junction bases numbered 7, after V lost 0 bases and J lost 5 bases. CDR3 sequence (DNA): TGTGCCACCAGCAGAGATCGAGGGACAGGGAAAACCGGGGAGCTGTTTTTT. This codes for CATSRDRGTGKTGELFF.